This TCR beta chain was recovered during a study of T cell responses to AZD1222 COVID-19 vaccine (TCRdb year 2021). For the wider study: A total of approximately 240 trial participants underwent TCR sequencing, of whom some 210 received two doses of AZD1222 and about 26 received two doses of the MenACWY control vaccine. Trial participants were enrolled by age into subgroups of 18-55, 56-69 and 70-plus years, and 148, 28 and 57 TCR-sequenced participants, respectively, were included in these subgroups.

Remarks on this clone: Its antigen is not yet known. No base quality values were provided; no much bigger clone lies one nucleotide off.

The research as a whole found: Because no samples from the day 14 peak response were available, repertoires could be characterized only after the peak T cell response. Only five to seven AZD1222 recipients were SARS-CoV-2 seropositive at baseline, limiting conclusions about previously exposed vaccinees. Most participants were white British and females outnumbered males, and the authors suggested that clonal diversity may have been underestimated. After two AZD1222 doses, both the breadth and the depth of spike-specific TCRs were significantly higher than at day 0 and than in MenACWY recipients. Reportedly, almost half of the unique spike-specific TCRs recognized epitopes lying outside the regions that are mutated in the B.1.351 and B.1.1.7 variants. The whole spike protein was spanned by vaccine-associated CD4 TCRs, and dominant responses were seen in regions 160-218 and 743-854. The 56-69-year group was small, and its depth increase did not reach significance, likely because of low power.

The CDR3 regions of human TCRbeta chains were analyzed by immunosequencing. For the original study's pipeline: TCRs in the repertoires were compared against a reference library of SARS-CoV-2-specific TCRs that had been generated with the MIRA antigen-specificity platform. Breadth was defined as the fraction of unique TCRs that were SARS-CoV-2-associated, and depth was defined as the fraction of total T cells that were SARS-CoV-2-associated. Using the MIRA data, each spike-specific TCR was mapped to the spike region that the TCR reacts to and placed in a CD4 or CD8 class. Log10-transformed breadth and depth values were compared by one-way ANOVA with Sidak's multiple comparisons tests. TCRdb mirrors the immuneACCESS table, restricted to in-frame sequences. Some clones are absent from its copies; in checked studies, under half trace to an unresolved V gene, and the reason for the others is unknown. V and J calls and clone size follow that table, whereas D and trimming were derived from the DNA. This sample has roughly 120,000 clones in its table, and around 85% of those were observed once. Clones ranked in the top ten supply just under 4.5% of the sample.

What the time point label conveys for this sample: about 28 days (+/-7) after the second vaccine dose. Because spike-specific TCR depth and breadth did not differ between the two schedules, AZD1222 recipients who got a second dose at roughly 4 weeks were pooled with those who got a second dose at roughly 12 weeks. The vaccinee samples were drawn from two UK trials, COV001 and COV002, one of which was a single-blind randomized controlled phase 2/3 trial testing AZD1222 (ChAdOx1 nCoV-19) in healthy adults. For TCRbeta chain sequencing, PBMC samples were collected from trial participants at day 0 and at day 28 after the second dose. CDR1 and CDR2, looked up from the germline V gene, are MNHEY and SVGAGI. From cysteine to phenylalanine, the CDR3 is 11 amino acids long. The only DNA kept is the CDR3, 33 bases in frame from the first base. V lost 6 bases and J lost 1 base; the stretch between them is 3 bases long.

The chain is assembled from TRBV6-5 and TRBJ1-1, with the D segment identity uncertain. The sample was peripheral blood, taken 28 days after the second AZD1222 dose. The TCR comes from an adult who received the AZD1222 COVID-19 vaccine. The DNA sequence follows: TGTGCCAGCAGGTCGAACACTGAAGCTTTCTTT. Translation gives CASRSNTEAFF.